Each of the 10 T cell receptor beta chains below was sequenced from the same sample in a study of CD8 T cells in Susac syndrome. It was with random hexamers that about 0.45 to 1 ug RNA was reverse transcribed. TCRdb recomputed calls from the immunoSEQ multiplex PCR reads with MiXCR, one row per CDR3 protein. The sample has roughly 220,000 distinct CDR3 sequences, about 94% seen once. Sequenced: CD4+ T cells from PBMCs. Receptors were obtained from a human donor with Susac syndrome.

This clonotype has only one observation. One end of the junction fails to match germline, which may point to a read error. The chain carries TRBV7-7 and TRBJ1-6, with a possible D match to TRBD1 (6 bases). CDR3 size: 15 residues. CDR1 is SSHAT and CDR2 is FNYEAQ in the germline V gene (reference sequence). The CDR3 nucleotides are TGTGCTAGCAGCTTAGCGGACAGCTGGAATTCACCCCTCCACTTT. Protein product: CASSLADSWNSPLHF.

This clonotype was found once. This sequence joins TRBV15 and TRBJ2-3; D gene ambiguous. Germline CDR1 LNHNV, CDR2 YYDKDF (reference sequence). V lost 0 bases to trimming and J lost 6 bases, with 10 bases between them. CDR3 length: 14 amino acids. This chain's CDR3 is CATSRDPGPDTQYF. CDR3 DNA: TGTGCCACCAGCAGAGATCCAGGCCCCGATACGCAGTATTTT.

The rearrangement uses TRBV6-2 or TRBV6-3 and TRBJ2-7; no clear D gene. The CDR3 is made up of 15 amino acids. The germline V and J ends were trimmed by 6 bases and 2 bases, with 17 bases remaining between them. Per germline, CDR1 MNHEY and CDR2 SVGEGT. CDR3: CASRGRRSLTYEQYF. The CDR3 DNA follows: TGTGCCAGCAGAGGCCGGCGGAGCCTTACCTACGAGCAGTACTTC.

CDR3 DNA sequence: TGTGCCAGTAGTATAGGTCCCGGGGAGCTGTTTTTT. Translation: CASSIGPGELFF. The chain is built from TRBV19 and TRBJ2-2; D is uncertain. The CDR3 runs to 12 residues. The germline CDR1 and CDR2 sequences are LNHDA and SQIVND (reference sequence). Trimming cost V 1 base and J 6 bases, with 3 bases left between them.

The chain joins TRBV20-1 to TRBJ1-6, with TRBD1 as a possible D gene (5 bases). The CDR3 has 15 amino acids. V was cut by 0 bases and J by 7 bases, with 13 bases left in between. Germline-derived CDR1 and CDR2 are DFQATT and SNEGSKA (reference sequence). The CDR3 sequence is CSARDLRGGNSPLHF. The DNA for the CDR3 is TGCAGTGCTAGAGATTTAAGGGGTGGCAATTCACCCCTCCACTTT.

In this sample, this clonotype turned up once. The genes are TRBV7-2 and TRBJ1-1, with D hard to call. Trimming cost V 3 bases and J 4 bases, with 6 bases left between them. The CDR3 is 12 residues long. Germline V gene lookup returns CDR1 SGHTA and CDR2 FQGNSA. CDR3: CASSLIGTEAFF. CDR3 coding DNA: TGTGCCAGCAGCTTGATTGGCACTGAAGCTTTCTTT. The variable domain in full, with the rest retrieved from reference TRBV7-2 and TRBJ1-1, is GAGVSQSPSNKVTEKGKDVELRCDPISGHTALYWYRQSLGQGLEFLIYFQGNSAPDKSGLPSDRFSAERTGGSVSTLTIQRTQQEDSAVYLCASSLIGTEAFFGQGTRLTVV.

The chain uses TRBV9 and TRBJ1-5, with D uncertain. This CDR3 has 14 amino acids. Trimming removed 0 bases at V and 1 base at J, with 5 bases between. CDR1 is SGDLS and CDR2 is YYNGEE in the germline V gene. The CDR3 reads CASSVGLSNQPQHF. The CDR3 nucleotides read TGTGCCAGCAGCGTAGGGTTGAGCAATCAGCCCCAGCATTTT.

The genes are TRBV10-3 and TRBJ1-6; TRBD1 agrees at 10 bases. V trimming: 6 bases; J trimming: 0 bases; junction bases outside the gene matches: 8. The CDR3 covers 18 residues. CDR1 is ENHRY and CDR2 is SYGVKD in the germline V gene. CDR3 amino acids: CAISSGTGVSSYNSPLHF. In nucleotides, the CDR3 is TGTGCCATCAGCTCCGGGACAGGGGTTAGCTCCTATAATTCACCCCTCCACTTT.

This clonotype occurred once. The chain joins TRBV6-5 to TRBJ1-6; TRBD1 matches 7 bases. Germline assignment: CDR1 MNHEY and CDR2 SVGAGI. The trim removed 3 bases at V and 7 bases at J, leaving 3 bases unmatched. The CDR3 has 14 amino acids. CDR3 coding DNA: TGTGCCAGCAGTTATGGGACAGACAATTCACCCCTCCACTTT. Amino acid sequence: CASSYGTDNSPLHF.

The J gene is TRBJ1-4, the V gene TRBV7-9, with unresolved D. CDR1 SEHNR and CDR2 FQNEAQ come from the germline V gene (reference sequence). Trimming removed 10 bases from V and 5 bases from J, with 14 bases in between. The CDR3 consists of 13 residues. Here the CDR3 DNA reads TGTGCCACCACCGGACGGATGAATGAAAAACTGTTTTTT. Translated, it gives CATTGRMNEKLFF.